This T cell receptor (beta chain) was sequenced during a study of early T cells in non-severe SARS-CoV-2 infection. Findings and caveats of the study: Sequences matched to VDJdb favored anti-spike CD8 responses, while private and CD4 specificities were missed.

On this clonotype itself: What it recognizes is unknown.

Attached unique molecular identifiers marked individual cDNA molecules. A single record per CDR3 protein comes from TCRdb applying MiXCR to the 5' RACE reads. The table includes roughly 80,000 distinct CDR3 sequences, about 16% detected once. CDR3 size: 15 residues. CDR1 and CDR2 from the germline V gene are ENHRY and SYGVKD. V gave up 3 bases and J gave up 9 bases; unmatched junction bases: 8. V and J are TRBV10-3 and TRBJ2-1, with 10 bases that match TRBD2. The receptor's source is an adult who was a healthcare worker with PCR-confirmed SARS-CoV-2 infection or an uninfected control (not recorded which). Sequenced: whole blood. DNA of the CDR3: TGTGCCATCAGTGAACCAATTAGACTAGCGGGTGAGCAGTTCTTC. Amino acids: CAISEPIRLAGEQFF.